A selection of T cell receptor beta chains follows, all from one sample in a study of patients and donors after allogeneic stem cell transplantation. TCRdb reprocessed the RT-PCR reads via MiXCR and lists one record per CDR3 protein. This sample has tens of thousands of distinct CDR3 sequences, with approximately 6.3% found just once. Sequencing was carried out using blood, either unsorted or a sorted T cell fraction (not recorded which). The receptors derive from a human donor who was either an allogeneic HSCT recipient or a stem cell or donor lymphocyte infusion donor (not recorded which). It is not recorded whose cells these are; they may come from a transplant donor. Both conserved end residues are part of each CDR3. D genes are given only for firm matches. Only part of the rows carry a size: once, few, many, or a class if the clone is expanded.

TRBD2 | TRBJ2-7 | TRBV20-1 | few | CSARELAGVALYEQYF | TGCAGTGCTAGAGAACTAGCGGGAGTTGCCCTCTACGAGCAGTACTTC
. | TRBJ1-2 | TRBV20-1 | many | CSAGDGAGYGYTF | TGCAGTGCTGGAGACGGGGCTGGCTATGGCTACACCTTC
TRBD1 | TRBJ1-1 | TRBV29-1 | medium-sized | CSVTGKRGTEAFF | TGCAGCGTGACAGGGAAGAGAGGGACTGAAGCTTTCTTT
TRBD1 | TRBJ1-4 | TRBV6-2/TRBV6-3 | many | CASSYSRQGAEKLFF | TGTGCCAGCAGTTACTCTCGACAGGGTGCGGAAAAACTGTTTTTT
TRBD1 | TRBJ2-1 | TRBV9 | medium-sized | CASSVTGTGRYNEQFF | TGTGCCAGCAGCGTAACCGGGACAGGGAGATACAATGAGCAGTTCTTC
. | TRBJ2-5 | TRBV3-1 | . | CASSRMETQYF | TGTGCCAGCAGCCGGATGGAGACCCAGTACTTC
. | TRBJ2-2 | TRBV25-1 | many | CASSESSGRWTGELFF | TGTGCCAGCAGTGAATCTTCAGGAAGATGGACCGGGGAGCTGTTTTTT
. | TRBJ2-7 | TRBV7-6 | . | CASSLSLGGEAYEQYF | TGTGCCAGCAGCTTGAGTCTAGGGGGGGAGGCCTACGAGCAGTACTTC
TRBD1 | TRBJ1-1 | TRBV10-2 | many | CASSINRGRTEAFF | TGCGCCAGCAGTATCAACAGGGGGCGAACTGAAGCTTTCTTT
. | TRBJ2-1 | TRBV6-6 | few | CASSMGDFSNNEQFF | TGTGCCAGCAGTATGGGGGACTTCTCCAACAATGAGCAGTTCTTC
. | TRBJ1-1 | TRBV28 | many | CASSPWTRNTEAFF | TGTGCCAGCAGTCCTTGGACCCGGAACACTGAAGCTTTCTTT
. | TRBJ1-2 | TRBV28 | many | CASSPPAGYGYTF | TGTGCCAGCAGTCCCCCTGCCGGGTATGGCTACACCTTC
. | TRBJ1-5 | TRBV28 | many | CASTSVGGLQPQHF | TGTGCCAGCACTTCAGTGGGAGGCCTTCAGCCCCAGCATTTT
TRBD2 | TRBJ2-7 | TRBV6-5 | many | CASRRLAGGGYEQYF | TGTGCCAGCAGACGACTAGCGGGAGGGGGCTACGAGCAGTACTTC
. | TRBJ1-1 | TRBV12-3/TRBV12-4 | medium-sized | CASSLRSTEAFF | TGTGCCAGCAGTTTGCGGAGCACTGAAGCTTTCTTT
. | TRBJ1-1 | TRBV5-8 | many | CASSLEFMNTEAFF | TGTGCCAGCAGCTTAGAATTCATGAACACTGAAGCTTTCTTT
TRBD1 | TRBJ2-3 | TRBV7-3 | few | CASSSRDRVFGDTQYF | TGTGCCAGCAGCTCCCGGGACAGGGTCTTTGGAGATACGCAGTATTTT
TRBD2 | TRBJ2-1 | TRBV20-1 | . | CSARDPGLAGGSSYNEQFF | TGCAGTGCTAGAGATCCCGGACTAGCGGGTGGAAGCTCCTACAATGAGCAGTTCTTC
. | TRBJ2-3 | TRBV29-1 | many | CSVERPFENTQYF | TGCAGCGTTGAACGGCCCTTTGAGAATACGCAGTATTTT
TRBD1 | TRBJ1-2 | TRBV4-2 | few | CASSQVLGAGTGDGNYGYTF | TGTGCCAGCAGCCAAGTCCTCGGGGCCGGGACAGGGGACGGGAACTATGGCTACACCTTC
. | TRBJ1-1 | TRBV12-3/TRBV12-4 | many | CASRYMDSTEAFF | TGTGCCAGCAGATATATGGATAGCACTGAAGCTTTCTTT
. | TRBJ1-5 | TRBV2 | many | CASSWVDSNQPQHF | TGTGCCAGCTCCTGGGTGGATAGCAATCAGCCCCAGCATTTT
. | TRBJ2-7 | TRBV2 | . | CASSDSEQYF | TGTGCCAGCAGTGACTCCGAGCAGTACTTC
. | TRBJ2-3 | TRBV6-6 | many | CASSYGVGTDTQYF | TGTGCCAGCAGTTACGGGGTAGGCACAGATACGCAGTATTTT
. | TRBJ1-3 | TRBV28 | many | CASTGGHPGNTIYF | TGTGCCAGCACCGGGGGACACCCTGGAAACACCATATATTTT
TRBD1 | TRBJ1-2 | TRBV20-1 | few | CSARDRGLYGYTF | TGCAGTGCCAGGGACAGGGGGCTTTATGGCTACACCTTC
. | TRBJ1-5 | TRBV19 | many | CASSMSLSNGRINQPQHF | TGTGCCAGTAGTATGAGTCTTAGCAACGGGAGAATCAATCAGCCCCAGCATTTT
TRBD1 | TRBJ1-6 | TRBV6-5 | many | CASSYSRDRDSPLHF | TGTGCCAGCAGTTACTCGAGGGACAGGGATTCACCCCTCCACTTT